Listed here is a single T cell receptor beta chain. Its antigen is not identified. Division of CD4+ cells produced a CD45RA+ naive subset and a CD45RA-negative memory subset. This record belongs to a study of shared clonotypes between healthy human individuals. Germline V gene lookup returns CDR1 SGHTS and CDR2 YDEGEE. Trimming cost V 0 bases and J 1 base, with 5 bases left between them. The CDR3 totals 15 residues. Generated by immunoSEQ multiplex PCR, the TCRdb table keeps only in-frame clones and is missing some. The sample carries roughly 2.4 million clones, around 95% recorded once. General study points: Several donors shared 4.5% to 6.5% of their naive CD4 clonotypes.

Sequencing was performed on naive CD4+ T cells sorted from blood. Indicated subset: CD45RA+ positively selected. This chain joins TRBV5-8 and TRBJ2-6; D is undetermined. The TCR was taken from a man between 18 and 35 years old in good health. CDR3 residues: CASSLGGSGANVLTF. CDR3 coding DNA: TGTGCCAGCAGCTTGGGAGGATCTGGGGCCAACGTCCTGACTTTC.